The sequence of this TCR beta chain was determined in a study of CD8 T cells in ankylosing spondylitis. With 0 bases removed from V and 0 bases from J, the gap between germline ends came to 3 bases. This CDR3 region has 13 residues. Germline CDR1 SNHLY, CDR2 FYNNEI. TCRdb fed the 5' RACE reads into MiXCR, producing one record per CDR3 protein. In the table there are 30,000 to 40,000 distinct CDR3 sequences, 10% of which are singletons. The sequenced sample was blood, either unsorted or a sorted T cell fraction (not recorded which). The chain uses TRBV2 and TRBJ2-7; D is unresolved. The source is a male donor with ankylosing spondylitis or in good health (not recorded which). CDR3 amino acids: CASSEASSYEQYF. The CDR3 nucleotides are TGTGCCAGCAGTGAAGCTAGCTCCTACGAGCAGTACTTC.